The entry below describes one T cell receptor beta chain. What this receptor recognizes is not known. No qualities accompany the bases; no much larger clone lies one base away. This sample stems from a study of T cell responses to AZD1222 COVID-19 vaccine (dated by TCRdb to the early 2020s). In the study overall: AZD1222 recipients with second doses at about 4 weeks or about 12 weeks were pooled, because spike-specific TCR depth and breadth did not differ between schedules. A total of just over 230 trial participants underwent TCR sequencing, of whom around 200 received two doses of AZD1222 and approximately 25 received two doses of the MenACWY control vaccine. Trial participants were enrolled by age into subgroups of 18-55, 56-69 and 70-plus years, and roughly 160, 29 and 62 TCR-sequenced participants, respectively, were included in these subgroups. Summary of the overall study and its limitations: No day 14 peak-response samples were available, so repertoires were characterized only after the peak T cell response. Reportedly, almost half of the unique spike-specific TCRs recognized epitopes lying outside the regions that are mutated in the B.1.351 and B.1.1.7 variants. CD4 TCRs associated with the vaccine covered the entire spike protein, and the dominant responses were in regions 160-218 and 743-854. Most participants were white British and females outnumbered males, and the authors suggested that clonal diversity may have been underestimated. In the small 56-69-year group, the increase in depth fell short of significance, most likely because of low power. A significant rise in spike-specific TCR breadth and depth was observed after two AZD1222 doses relative to day 0 and relative to MenACWY recipients. Conclusions about previously exposed vaccinees were limited because only five to seven AZD1222 recipients were SARS-CoV-2 seropositive at baseline.

The CDR3 regions of human TCRbeta chains were analyzed by immunosequencing. In the source study's methods: TCRs in the repertoires were matched against a reference library of SARS-CoV-2-specific TCRs that had been generated with the MIRA antigen-specificity platform. Breadth meant the fraction of unique TCRs that were SARS-CoV-2-associated, whereas depth meant the fraction of total T cells that were SARS-CoV-2-associated. Each spike-specific TCR was assigned to its reactive spike region and to a CD4 or CD8 class using the MIRA data. Log10-transformed breadth and depth values were compared by one-way ANOVA with Sidak's multiple comparisons tests. TCRdb stores this immuneACCESS table with in-frame sequences only. Part of the clones is absent; in the studies checked, under half of the shortfall reflects unresolved V genes, and no reason is known for the rest. V, J and clone size were drawn from that table, and D and trimming were deduced from the DNA. This sample holds about 98,000 clones; about 88% were observed only once. The ten largest clonotypes hold approximately 5.1% of the sample.

Sample time point, as interpreted from the label and publication: baseline before first vaccination. Samples from vaccinated people were obtained from the UK trials COV001 and COV002, which included a single-blind randomized controlled phase 2/3 trial of AZD1222 (ChAdOx1 nCoV-19) in healthy adults. Trial participant PBMC samples were collected at day 0 and day 28 after the second dose for TCRbeta chain sequencing. Trimming takes 1 base from V and 3 bases from J, and the germline ends sit 9 bases apart. The CDR3 runs 15 amino acids, cysteine and phenylalanine included. Of all the DNA, just the CDR3 is kept, 45 bases in frame from base 1. For CDR1 and CDR2, the germline V gene (reference sequence) lists LGHDT and YNNKEL.

The chain was built from TRBV3-1 (or the pseudogene TRBV3-2) and TRBJ2-2; the D gene identity is not certain. Source: peripheral blood, taken on day 0 of AZD1222 vaccination. The sequence was obtained from an adult in good health. The CDR3 protein: CASSQADFYTGELFF. In nucleotide form, the sequence is TGTGCCAGCAGCCAAGCGGATTTTTACACCGGGGAGCTGTTTTTT.